These 21 T cell receptor beta chains share one sample of origin, sequenced in a study of blood T cells in healthy people across ages. A second PCR of 7 to 11 cycles used a sample-barcoded 5' primer and a J-beta primer mix. TCRdb reprocessed the 5' RACE reads with MiXCR, giving one entry per CDR3 protein. In the table there are roughly 500,000 distinct CDR3 sequences, roughly 29% of which are singletons. The sequenced sample was blood. The receptors were gathered from a woman in her seventies in good health.

The chain employs TRBV11-1 and TRBJ1-6, with TRBD1 matching 9 bases. V shed 5 bases, J shed 7 bases, and the junction held 12 bases outside the gene matches. This CDR3 spans 17 amino acids. Germline V gene lookup returns CDR1 SGHAT and CDR2 FQDESV (reference sequence). DNA of the CDR3: TGTGCCAGCAGCCGCTACCTTTTGGGGACAGGGAATTCACCCCTCCACTTT. Translating gives CASSRYLLGTGNSPLHF.

This clonotype was detected only a few times. The J gene is TRBJ2-5, the V gene TRBV3-1; D may match TRBD1 or TRBD2 (5 bases each). This CDR3 is built from 14 residues. Trimming left V 5 bases short and J 4 bases short, with 14 bases between. Per germline, CDR1 LGHDT and CDR2 YNNKEL (reference sequence). The DNA for the CDR3 is TGTGCCAGCAGCACCTGGGACGGTGGAGAGACCCAGTACTTC. Translated, it gives CASSTWDGGETQYF.

The rearrangement links TRBV29-1 to TRBJ2-7, with D possibly being TRBD2 (6 bases). The V end lost 3 bases, the J end lost 6 bases, and 15 bases lay between the germline ends. Germline CDR1 SQVTM, CDR2 ANQGSEA. The CDR3 spans 13 residues. The CDR3 sequence is CSVEVAVYGEQYF. Written as DNA, the CDR3 is TGCAGCGTTGAGGTAGCGGTGTATGGCGAGCAGTACTTC.

This clonotype has a handful of counts. The rearrangement links TRBV20-1 to TRBJ2-5; no clear D gene. The end of the DNA aligns better with TRBJ2-1, so the J call may be wrong. The CDR3 sequence is 12 residues long. CDR1 is DFQATT and CDR2 is SNEGSKA in the germline V gene (reference sequence). The CDR3 region is CSARLLENEQFF. The DNA of the CDR3 is TGCAGTGCTAGACTCCTAGAGAATGAGCAGTTCTTC.

The rearrangement uses TRBV18 and TRBJ2-7; 9 nucleotides match TRBD1. Trimming at V came to 2 bases and at J to 5 bases, leaving 4 bases not matched to a gene. There are 14 residues in the CDR3. Per the germline V gene, CDR1 is KGHSH and CDR2 is LQKENI. DNA of the CDR3: TGTGCCAGCTCACCAACAGGGGGCTTGGACGAGCAGTACTTC. This gives the protein CASSPTGGLDEQYF.

The chain is built from TRBV4-2 and TRBJ1-1; D ambiguous. Trimming cost V 4 bases and J 1 base, with 16 bases left between them. Germline loops: CDR1 LGHNA, CDR2 YNFKEQ. This CDR3 is built from 16 residues. CDR3 loop: CASSPIIPEPNTEAFF. CDR3 in DNA: TGTGCCAGCAGCCCGATCATCCCCGAGCCGAACACTGAAGCTTTCTTT.

There are a few counts of this clonotype. V gene TRBV9 combines with J gene TRBJ1-2; TRBD1 aligns across 9 bases. Trimming took 3 bases from V and 1 from J; bases not matched to a gene: 1. The CDR3 loop spans 14 amino acids. Germline CDR1 and CDR2: SGDLS and YYNGEE. CDR3 in amino acids: CASSGGQGNYGYTF. The CDR3 coding sequence is TGTGCCAGCAGCGGGGGACAGGGTAACTATGGCTACACCTTC.

This clonotype was seen ten or more times. The chain combines TRBV7-2 with TRBJ2-6, with 7 bases lining up with TRBD1. V was clipped by 5 bases and J by 1 base; unmatched bases: 14. This CDR3 comprises 19 residues. Germline CDR1 reads SGHTA; CDR2 reads FQGNSA. CDR3 DNA: TGTGCCAGCAGCCCCCGTAACACAGGGGTATCTTCTGGGGCCAACGTCCTGACTTTC. This gives the protein CASSPRNTGVSSGANVLTF.

This rearrangement joins TRBV11-3 to TRBJ2-3; D may correspond to TRBD1 or TRBD2 (5 bases each). CDR1 and CDR2 from the germline V gene are SGHNT and YENEEA. Trimming pared 1 base from V and 9 bases from J, leaving 20 bases between. The length of the CDR3 is 16 residues. CDR3 bases: TGTGCCAGCAGCTTAGCCTGGGGAGACAGTTATGGGACGCAGTATTTT. It yields the protein CASSLAWGDSYGTQYF.

This clonotype has only a few counts. It may be a read error: a sequence one base away is much more abundant. This chain uses TRBV6-6 with TRBJ2-7, with 7 bases identical to TRBD2. Germline values: CDR1 MNHNY, CDR2 SVGAGI (reference sequence). This CDR3 has 11 residues. The trim removed 5 bases at V and 5 bases at J, leaving 0 bases unmatched. CDR3 DNA: TGTGCCAGCAGTCGGGGGGACGAGCAGTACTTC. It translates to CASSRGDEQYF.

This clonotype has just a few counts. Sequence at one end of the junction differs from germline and may be a read error. The V gene is TRBV7-3, the J gene TRBJ2-5; D may be TRBD2 (5 bases). The CDR3 sequence is 13 residues long. The germline gives CDR1 SGHTA, CDR2 FQGTGA. The CDR3 bases are TGTGCCAGCAGCTTAATAGTGGGAGACAAGGAGGACTTC. This encodes CASSLIVGDKEDF.

The V and J genes are TRBV5-1 and TRBJ2-5; the D gene is possibly TRBD2 (6 bases). Looked up from germline, CDR1 is SGHRS and CDR2 is YFSETQ. The CDR3 is 15 residues long. V lost 4 bases and J 1 base, leaving 14 bases between the germline ends. The CDR3 spells CASSTTAGSQETQYF. The DNA for the CDR3 is TGCGCCAGCAGCACAACCGCGGGGTCCCAAGAGACCCAGTACTTC.

A note on this clonotype: The junction and the germline gene differ at one end; a read error may be behind it. The J gene is TRBJ2-7, the V gene TRBV20-1; D unclear. Germline CDR1 reads DFQATT; CDR2 reads SNEGSKA (reference sequence). The CDR3 runs to 15 residues. The CDR3 DNA reads as TGCAGCGCTAGAGAGCCGCCAGTCGCCACCTACGAGCAGTACTTC. It codes for CSAREPPVATYEQYF.

V usage is TRBV7-6 and J usage is TRBJ2-7, with 7 bases aligning to TRBD1. V gave up 5 bases and J gave up 1 base; unmatched junction bases: 5. The CDR3 has 14 amino acids. Germline V CDR1 and CDR2: SGHVS, FNYEAQ. This chain's CDR3 is CASSPGQRSYEQYF. DNA of the CDR3: TGTGCCAGCAGCCCGGGACAGAGGTCCTACGAGCAGTACTTC. Complete variable domain (other parts from reference TRBV7-6 and TRBJ2-7): GAGVSQSPRYKVTKRGQDVALRCDPISGHVSLYWYRQALGQGPEFLTYFNYEAQQDKSGLPNDRFSAERPEGSISTLTIQRTEQRDSAMYRCASSPGQRSYEQYFGPGTRLTVT.

The gene calls are TRBV6-2 or TRBV6-3 and TRBJ1-1, with 7 bases matching TRBD1. The CDR3 covers 19 residues. The ends lost 5 bases at V and 1 base at J; junction bases unmatched: 19. The V gene's germline CDR1 is MNHEY and CDR2 SVGEGT. CDR3 DNA: TGTGCCAGCAGTCCCCCCAAAGACAGGGAAAGACGGGCGAACACTGAAGCTTTCTTT. Its translation: CASSPPKDRERRANTEAFF.

This clonotype was recorded a few times. V usage is TRBV7-9 and J usage is TRBJ2-3; D is perhaps TRBD1 or TRBD2 (5 bases each). CDR3 length: 12 residues. Per germline, CDR1 SEHNR and CDR2 FQNEAQ (reference sequence). V gave up 5 bases and J gave up 5 bases, with 8 bases separating them. DNA for the CDR3: TGTGCCAGCAGCCGGGACGAAGATACGCAGTATTTT. This gives the protein CASSRDEDTQYF.

The chain employs TRBV7-2 and TRBJ1-5; D is ambiguous. Germline assignment: CDR1 SGHTA and CDR2 FQGNSA. This CDR3 has 12 amino acids. Between the trimmed V and J ends, which lost 4 bases and 5 bases, there was a span of 6 bases. CDR3: CASSWPDQPQHF. In DNA, the CDR3 is TGTGCCAGCAGCTGGCCCGATCAGCCCCAGCATTTT. Filled out from reference TRBV7-2 and TRBJ1-5, the complete variable domain reads GAGVSQSPSNKVTEKGKDVELRCDPISGHTALYWYRQSLGQGLEFLIYFQGNSAPDKSGLPSDRFSAERTGGSVSTLTIQRTQQEDSAVYLCASSWPDQPQHFGDGTRLSIL.

V is TRBV6-5 and J is TRBJ1-4; maybe TRBD1 (6 bases). The V end lost 6 bases, the J end lost 1 base, and 12 bases lay between the germline ends. CDR1 and CDR2 from the germline V gene are MNHEY and SVGAGI. This CDR3 is built from 15 residues. CDR3 bases: TGTGCCAGCAGGGGGGCGGGACAAACTAATGAAAAACTGTTTTTT. It yields the protein CASRGAGQTNEKLFF.

In its sample, this clonotype was seen a few times. The chain combines TRBV9 with TRBJ2-3; D is uncertain. V was pared by 1 base and J by 4 bases, with 7 bases between. CDR3 size: 13 residues. CDR1 and CDR2 from the germline V gene are SGDLS and YYNGEE. The CDR3 nucleotides read TGTGCCAGCAGCGTACCGTACTCAGATACGCAGTATTTT. Its protein is CASSVPYSDTQYF. Variable domain in full (rest from reference TRBV9 and TRBJ2-3): DSGVTQTPKHLITATGQRVTLRCSPRSGDLSVYWYQQSLDQGLQFLIQYYNGEERAKGNILERFSAQQFPDLHSELNLSSLELGDSALYFCASSVPYSDTQYFGPGTRLTVL.

The J gene is TRBJ1-1, the V gene TRBV3-1, with D possibly TRBD1 on 5 matching bases. The CDR3 runs 15 residues. V was shortened by 1 base and J by 5 bases, with 14 bases between the two germline ends. Germline V gives CDR1 LGHDT, CDR2 YNNKEL (reference sequence). The CDR3 nucleotides are TGTGCCAGCAGCCAAGGTGTCAGGGTTCGAACTGAAGCTTTCTTT. As protein: CASSQGVRVRTEAFF.

This clonotype was detected only a few times. The chain links TRBV20-1 to TRBJ1-2; D not resolved. The CDR3 extends over 18 amino acids. Trimming cost V 0 bases and J 5 bases, with 25 bases left between them. Germline V gene lookup returns CDR1 DFQATT and CDR2 SNEGSKA (reference sequence). This CDR3 reads CSARDKTESSMGKYGYTF. CDR3 nucleotides: TGCAGTGCTAGAGATAAAACAGAATCATCCATGGGAAAGTATGGCTACACCTTC.